These 31 T cell receptor beta chains originate from one sample sequenced in a study of molecular identifiers for immune sequencing clone quantification. Via MiXCR, TCRdb re-called the PCR reads, giving one row per CDR3 protein. The sample contains about 500,000 distinct CDR3 sequences, around 23% of which appear only once. Source material: naive CD8+ T cells from blood, with Jurkat cell RNA spiked in. Subset: FACS-sorted CD8+CD4-CCR7+CD45RA+ naive T cells. Receptor source: a human donor in good health. Some libraries in this study had Jurkat cell RNA spiked in.

This clonotype was seen a handful of times. V gene TRBV12-3 or TRBV12-4 combines with J gene TRBJ2-2; 10 bases align to TRBD2. V lost 5 bases and J lost 6; bases outside the gene matches: 21. This CDR3 spans 20 amino acids. The CDR3 sequence is CASSPPPSGRRVTGPGELFF. CDR3 nucleotide sequence: TGTGCCAGCAGTCCCCCCCCTAGCGGGAGAAGGGTTACTGGGCCCGGGGAGCTGTTTTTT.

This chain joins TRBV27 and TRBJ2-3, with D possibly TRBD2 on 5 matching bases. The CDR3 contains 14 residues. V lost 5 bases and J lost 4, with 13 bases in between. Germline V CDR1 and CDR2: MNHEY, SMNVEV (reference sequence). The CDR3 loop is CASSRKEGPDTQYF. As DNA, the CDR3 is TGTGCCAGCAGTAGAAAAGAGGGCCCAGATACGCAGTATTTT.

Regarding this clonotype: A much more abundant neighbour one base away suggests this may be a read error. In this CDR3 the conserved last residue, phenylalanine or tryptophan, is missing, so a read error is likely. The V and J genes are TRBV7-6 and TRBJ2-7; 8 positions agree with TRBD1. Germline V gene sequence: CDR1 SGHVS, CDR2 FNYEAQ. V was pared by 8 bases and J by 4 bases, with 13 bases of the junction left unmatched. The CDR3 covers 15 residues. Here the CDR3 DNA reads TGTGCCAGCTCTGCAAGGACAGGGATTTTGTACGAGCAGTACCTC. Its protein product is CASSARTGILYEQYL.

The chain couples TRBV20-1 to TRBJ2-5, with 15 bases lining up with TRBD2. The CDR3 is made up of 15 amino acids. Trimming at V came to 5 bases and at J to 5 bases, leaving 6 bases not matched to a gene. Looked up from germline, CDR1 is DFQATT and CDR2 is SNEGSKA (reference sequence). CDR3: CSARTSGGAWETQYF. CDR3 nucleotide sequence: TGCAGTGCTCGGACTAGCGGGGGGGCCTGGGAGACCCAGTACTTC.

This clonotype has a count of ten or more. J is TRBJ2-3 and V is TRBV7-9; 12 nucleotides line up with TRBD2. Trimming cost V 5 bases and J 6 bases; bases outside gene matches: 6. CDR3 size: 15 residues. The germline V gene has CDR1 SEHNR and CDR2 FQNEAQ (reference sequence). The CDR3 nucleotides are TGTGCCAGCAGCATGACTAGCGGGAGCCTGGATACGCAGTATTTT. This translates into CASSMTSGSLDTQYF.

This clonotype turned up a few times. The rearrangement joins TRBV28 to TRBJ2-5; TRBD1 aligns across 8 bases. This CDR3 has 15 amino acids. Germline V gives CDR1 MDHEN, CDR2 SYDVKM. The ends lost 4 bases at V and 1 base at J; junction bases unmatched: 5. The CDR3 reads CASSSGQDTQETQYF. CDR3 nucleotide sequence: TGTGCCAGCAGTTCGGGACAGGACACCCAAGAGACCCAGTACTTC. Full variable domain (remainder filled in from reference TRBV28 and TRBJ2-5): DVKVTQSSRYLVKRTGEKVFLECVQDMDHENMFWYRQDPGLGLRLIYFSYDVKMKEKGDIPEGYSVSREKKERFSLILESASTNQTSMYLCASSSGQDTQETQYFGPGTRLLVL.

Remarks on this clonotype: A read error may be the cause here, since a much bigger clone is one base away. The CDR3 does not end in the conserved phenylalanine or tryptophan, so this is likely a read error. This chain connects TRBV5-1 to TRBJ2-3; 11 bases match TRBD2. The CDR3 runs to 19 residues. Losses at the gene ends were 3 bases for V and 0 bases for J; bases not matched to a gene: 12. Germline V gene lookup returns CDR1 SGHRS and CDR2 YFSETQ. The CDR3, as DNA: TGCGCCAGCAGCTATAACCTAGCGGGGGGACAACTGAGCACAGATACGCAGTATTAT. This gives the protein CASSYNLAGGQLSTDTQYY.

The chain couples TRBV4-3 to TRBJ1-6, with D possibly being TRBD1 (6 bases). CDR3 length: 15 amino acids. Germline CDR1 LGHNA, CDR2 YSLEER. V shed 0 bases and J shed 10 bases, with 13 bases lying between them. DNA for the CDR3: TGCGCCAGCAGCCAAGATCGGGGGGCCGTATCACCCCTCCACTTT. Translating gives CASSQDRGAVSPLHF.

The sample holds many counts of this clonotype. This rearrangement joins TRBV5-6 to TRBJ1-2; 9 bases align to TRBD1. Trimming cost V 0 bases and J 2 bases; bases outside gene matches: 2. This CDR3 region has 15 residues. Germline assignment: CDR1 SGHDT and CDR2 YYEEEE. The CDR3 sequence: CASSLEQGANYGYTF. CDR3 nucleotides: TGTGCCAGCAGCTTGGAACAGGGGGCAAACTATGGCTACACCTTC.

This clonotype was seen repeatedly, ten times or more. The chain recombines TRBV7-9 with TRBJ1-1; D is unclear. CDR1 and CDR2 (germline): SEHNR, FQNEAQ (reference sequence). With 0 bases removed from V and 10 bases from J, the gap between germline ends came to 12 bases. This CDR3 has 13 residues. CDR3: CASSLALDWGAFF. The CDR3 DNA sequence: TGTGCCAGCAGCTTAGCCTTAGACTGGGGAGCTTTCTTT.

With regard to this clonotype: This could be a read error, since a much larger clone is one nucleotide away. V gene TRBV13 combines with J gene TRBJ2-3; no clear D gene. The germline V and J ends were trimmed by 2 bases and 2 bases, with 8 bases remaining between them. Germline-derived CDR1 and CDR2 are PRHDT and FYEKMQ (reference sequence). The CDR3 is made up of 14 amino acids. CDR3 region: CASSLSLDTDTQYF. The CDR3 DNA is TGTGCCAGCAGCTTAAGCTTGGACACAGATACGCAGTATTTT.

This clonotype was seen at least ten times. The CDR3 loop is CAWSPGQGVTEAFF. Written as DNA, the CDR3 is TGTGCCTGGAGTCCCGGACAGGGAGTTACTGAAGCTTTCTTT. The chain recombines TRBV30 with TRBJ1-1, with 8 bases aligning to TRBD1. The V gene end was trimmed by 2 bases and the J gene end by 5 bases; junction bases not matched to a gene: 7. Germline V gene data show CDR1 as GTSNPN and CDR2 as SVGIG (reference sequence). This CDR3 has 14 amino acids.

This clonotype was observed many times. The chain carries TRBV14 and TRBJ1-1, with a tentative D call TRBD1 (5 bases). Germline CDR1 is SGHDN and CDR2 is FVKESK. V shed 5 bases and J shed 5 bases, with 18 bases lying between them. There are 15 residues in the CDR3. For the CDR3, the DNA is TGTGCCAGCAGCTTTATACAGGCCCTGGGGACTGAAGCTTTCTTT. Protein: CASSFIQALGTEAFF.

This clonotype occurred a few times. The chain employs TRBV7-6 and TRBJ2-2, with 13 positions matching TRBD2. V shed 5 bases, J shed 5 bases, and the junction held 8 bases outside the gene matches. The CDR3 extends over 17 amino acids. From germline, CDR1 is SGHVS and CDR2 FNYEAQ. CDR3 DNA sequence: TGTGCCAGCAGCCCCTTCCCGGGACTAGCGGGGACCGGGGAGCTGTTTTTT. It specifies CASSPFPGLAGTGELFF.

This chain's CDR3 is CASGVGGSYEQYF. The CDR3 DNA reads as TGTGCCAGCGGTGTCGGCGGCTCCTACGAGCAGTACTTC. V and J are TRBV27 and TRBJ2-7, with D hard to call. Trimming pared 8 bases from V and 0 bases from J, leaving 11 bases between. CDR3 length: 13 amino acids. Germline V CDR1 and CDR2: MNHEY, SMNVEV (reference sequence).

Details on this clonotype: The junction and the germline gene differ at one end; a read error may be behind it. The chain carries TRBV28 and TRBJ2-6; D tentatively fits TRBD1 or TRBD2 (5 bases each). Germline V gene sequence: CDR1 MDHEN, CDR2 SYDVKM. CDR3 length: 13 amino acids. The DNA for the CDR3 is TGTGCCAGCAGCCATCCCGGGGCCAACGCCCTGACCTTC. Its protein is CASSHPGANALTF.

The chain recombines TRBV4-3 with TRBJ1-1, with unresolved D. There are 18 residues in the CDR3. Per the germline V gene, CDR1 is LGHNA and CDR2 is YSLEER. V was cut by 0 bases and J by 6 bases, with 23 bases left in between. This CDR3 is CASSQEQGRWALAAEAFF. The CDR3 DNA reads TGCGCCAGCAGCCAAGAACAAGGGAGGTGGGCTCTGGCTGCTGAAGCTTTCTTT.

This clonotype has only one observation. A far larger clone is a single base away, which makes a read error likely. The rearrangement uses TRBV10-3 and TRBJ2-7, with no clear D. The ends were cut back, 5 bases at V and 3 bases at J, with 5 bases in the middle. Germline CDR1 reads ENHRY; CDR2 reads SYGVKD. The CDR3 spans 11 residues. In DNA form, the CDR3 reads TGTGCCATCAGTCCGGACTACGAGCAGTACTTC. It translates to CAISPDYEQYF.

The chain recombines TRBV20-1 with TRBJ2-3, with a weak D call TRBD2 (6 bases). V was pared by 6 bases and J by 2 bases, with 18 bases between. CDR3 length equals 15 residues. Looked up from germline, CDR1 is DFQATT and CDR2 is SNEGSKA (reference sequence). The CDR3: CSAPGSGRDTDTQYF. Here the CDR3 DNA reads TGCAGTGCCCCCGGTAGCGGTCGTGACACAGATACGCAGTATTTT.

With regard to this clonotype: One end of the junction varies from germline; a read error may be responsible. The rearrangement joins TRBV2 to TRBJ1-2, with D possibly being TRBD1 (5 bases). Germline V gene lookup returns CDR1 SNHLY and CDR2 FYNNEI. This CDR3 is built from 15 residues. As DNA, the CDR3 is TGTGCCGGCAGTGAAAGTTGGGCGGGGGACTATGGCTACACCTTC. Amino acids: CAGSESWAGDYGYTF.

This clonotype was found many times. The chain combines TRBV29-1 with TRBJ2-7; 14 bases agree with TRBD2. V lost 8 bases and J lost 4; bases outside the gene matches: 4. Per germline, CDR1 SQVTM and CDR2 ANQGSEA. The CDR3 length is 13 residues. The CDR3 bases are TGCAGCATCAGACTAGCGGGAGGGTACGAGCAGTACTTC. The encoded protein is CSIRLAGGYEQYF.

In the case of this clonotype: A much larger clone sits a single nucleotide away, making a read error possible. CDR3 nucleotides: TGTGCCACCGGCAGGGACAGGGGAAACATTCAGTACTTC. It is translated as CATGRDRGNIQYF. The J gene is TRBJ2-4, the V gene TRBV15; 10 bases agree with TRBD1. The CDR3 extends over 13 amino acids. Germline loops: CDR1 LNHNV, CDR2 YYDKDF (reference sequence). Variable domain in full (rest from reference TRBV15 and TRBJ2-4): DAMVIQNPRYQVTQFGKPVTLSCSQTLNHNVMYWYQQKSSQAPKLLFHYYDKDFNNEADTPDNFQSRRPNTSFCFLDIRSPGLGDTAMYLCATGRDRGNIQYFGAGTRLSVL.

At least ten counts were recorded for this clonotype. The chain uses TRBV7-9 and TRBJ2-5; D may match TRBD1 or TRBD2 (7 bases each). Trimming shortened V by 4 bases and J by 3 bases, and 9 bases separated the two germline ends. CDR1 is SEHNR, CDR2 FQNEAQ, per germline (reference sequence). CDR3 length: 13 residues. CDR3 sequence: CASSSGGEETQYF. The CDR3 DNA reads TGTGCCAGCAGCTCAGGGGGGGAAGAGACCCAGTACTTC.

There are a few counts of this clonotype. A read error may account for a junction end that differs from germline. The V gene is TRBV27, the J gene TRBJ1-5; D gene ambiguous. The CDR3 totals 15 residues. Germline V CDR1 and CDR2: MNHEY, SMNVEV (reference sequence). The CDR3 DNA is TGTGCCAGCAGTTTGGCCGGAGGGAGCAATCAGCCCCAGCAGTTT. It codes for CASSLAGGSNQPQQF.

J is TRBJ2-7 and V is TRBV7-2, with D perhaps TRBD1 (6 bases). This CDR3 is 15 amino acids long. Trimming stripped 4 bases from V and 4 bases from J, with 17 bases between. Per germline, CDR1 SGHTA and CDR2 FQGNSA. CDR3 region: CASSYRPRGGYEQYF. For the CDR3, the DNA is TGTGCCAGCAGCTACCGCCCCCGAGGGGGATACGAGCAGTACTTC.

As to this clonotype: A read error may account for a junction end that differs from germline. The chain combines TRBV29-1 with TRBJ1-1; possible D gene TRBD1, 5 bases. The germline gives CDR1 SQVTM, CDR2 ANQGSEA. CDR3 length: 13 amino acids. For the CDR3, the DNA is TGCAGCGTTGACCCCCCAGGGAACTCTGAAGCTTTCTTT. Protein sequence: CSVDPPGNSEAFF.

The chain couples TRBV7-9 to TRBJ2-7, with 8 bases matching TRBD1. The CDR3 spans 14 residues. V lost 5 bases to trimming and J lost 9 bases; unmatched junction nucleotides: 12. Germline values: CDR1 SEHNR, CDR2 FQNEAQ (reference sequence). The CDR3 nucleotides read TGTGCCAGCAGCGACCCGACAGGGGCCTCCGCGCAGTACTTC. Encoded protein: CASSDPTGASAQYF.

The V call is TRBV12-3 or TRBV12-4, the J call TRBJ2-7, with D perhaps assigned TRBD1 or TRBD2 (5 bases each). This CDR3 has 18 residues. V lost 0 bases and J lost 12, with 30 bases in between. The CDR3 bases are TGTGCCAGCAGTTTAGCGGTCCCGCCCGAAGGGGTTGACTACGCGCCGTACTTC. The encoded protein is CASSLAVPPEGVDYAPYF.

This clonotype has at least ten counts. CDR3 sequence reads: CASSSAGGSSYEQYF. The CDR3 DNA follows: TGTGCCAGCAGCTCCGCAGGGGGGAGCTCCTACGAGCAGTACTTC. V is TRBV7-2 and J is TRBJ2-7; D may be TRBD1 (7 bases). V lost 4 bases, J lost 0 bases, and 13 bases lay in between. Germline CDR1 is SGHTA and CDR2 is FQGNSA. The CDR3 consists of 15 residues.

V gene TRBV19 combines with J gene TRBJ2-5; D remains unclear. CDR3 length equals 15 residues. CDR1 is LNHDA and CDR2 is SQIVND in the germline V gene (reference sequence). The ends were cut back, 4 bases at V and 2 bases at J, with 14 bases in the middle. CDR3 in DNA: TGTGCCAGTAGTACAGATTTCCTTGAGCAAGAGACCCAGTACTTC. It yields the protein CASSTDFLEQETQYF.

The chain is built from TRBV7-9 and TRBJ2-7, with 11 bases fitting TRBD1. V shed 6 bases and J 9 bases; nucleotides not matched to a gene: 13. Germline CDR1 and CDR2: SEHNR and FQNEAQ (reference sequence). The CDR3 totals 15 residues. For the CDR3, the DNA is TGTGCCAGCAGTCGGTGGACAGGGGGCCACCCCGCGCAGTACTTC. This encodes CASSRWTGGHPAQYF.